This entry describes one T cell receptor (beta chain). TCRdb redid the calling of the RT-PCR reads with MiXCR, one entry per CDR3 protein. The sample records 150,000 to 200,000 distinct CDR3 sequences, approximately 28% being singletons. The data originate from a study of patients and donors after allogeneic stem cell transplantation. CDR3 length equals 16 residues. The germline V gene encodes CDR1 MNHEY and CDR2 SVGAGI. V dropped 2 bases and J dropped 1 base, with 13 bases sitting between them. This TCR was recovered from a human donor who was either an allogeneic HSCT recipient or a stem cell or donor lymphocyte infusion donor (not recorded which). It is not recorded whose cells these are; they may come from a transplant donor. Sequenced: blood, either unsorted or a sorted T cell fraction (not recorded which). This sequence joins TRBV6-5 and TRBJ2-3; no definite D call. CDR3 sequence (DNA): TGTGCCAGCAGTTACCAATGGGCCGCGGGCACAGATACGCAGTATTTT. Its translation is CASSYQWAAGTDTQYF.